The text below deals with one T cell receptor (beta chain). Its antigen is not identified. This sample was taken from a study of T cell responses to AZD1222 COVID-19 vaccine. Study-wide points: There were mostly white British donors and more females than males, and clonal diversity was possibly underestimated. Across spike, vaccine-associated CD4 TCRs were found, dominant at 160-218 and 743-854.

Only in-frame clones appear in the TCRdb table, and some are missing; sequencing was by immunoSEQ multiplex PCR. Counted here are 100,000 to 150,000 clones, more than 85% occurring once; the ten biggest clones make up about 3%. The sample in question was peripheral blood, obtained 28 days after the second AZD1222 dose. The receptor's source is an adult who received the AZD1222 COVID-19 vaccine.

CDR3: CASSYSSRNTIYF. The CDR3 bases are TGTGCCAGCAGTTACTCTAGCCGAAACACCATATATTTT. V and J are TRBV6-5 and TRBJ1-3; the D is unclear. V lost 0 bases to trimming and J lost 5 bases, with 5 bases between them. Germline CDR1 and CDR2: MNHEY and SVGAGI. The CDR3 consists of 13 residues.